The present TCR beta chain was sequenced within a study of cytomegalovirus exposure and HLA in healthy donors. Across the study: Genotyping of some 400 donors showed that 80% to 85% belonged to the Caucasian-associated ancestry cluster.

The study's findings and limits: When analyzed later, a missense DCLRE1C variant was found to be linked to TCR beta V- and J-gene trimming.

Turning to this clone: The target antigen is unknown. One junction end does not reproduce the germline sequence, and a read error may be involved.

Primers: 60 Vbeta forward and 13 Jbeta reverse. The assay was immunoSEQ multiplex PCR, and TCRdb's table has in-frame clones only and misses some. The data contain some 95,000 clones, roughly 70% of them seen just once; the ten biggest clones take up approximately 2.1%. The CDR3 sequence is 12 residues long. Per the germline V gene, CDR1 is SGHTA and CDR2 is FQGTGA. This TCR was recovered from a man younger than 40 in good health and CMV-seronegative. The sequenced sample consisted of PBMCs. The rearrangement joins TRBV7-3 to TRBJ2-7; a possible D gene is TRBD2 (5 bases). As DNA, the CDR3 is TGTGCCAGCAGCTTAAGCCCGAGGGTCTGTTCCTTC. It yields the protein CASSLSPRVCSF.